Listed here are 16 T cell receptor beta chains from one sample, sequenced in a study of shared clonotypes between healthy human individuals. Generated by immunoSEQ multiplex PCR, the TCRdb table keeps only in-frame clones and is missing some. The table has roughly 500,000 clones, about 82% seen once. Source material: PBMCs. The receptors here all came from a woman in her thirties or forties in good health. Some clones in this sample may be carry-over from other donors' samples.

The V call is TRBV6-6, the J call TRBJ2-2; 7 bases align to TRBD2. J lost 7 bases, V lost 0 bases, and 5 bases had no gene match. Germline loops: CDR1 MNHNY, CDR2 SVGAGI (reference sequence). The CDR3 runs to 15 residues. The CDR3 DNA sequence: TGTGCCAGCAGTTACTCGGGATCGGGAGGCGGGGAGCTGTTTTTT. This sequence encodes CASSYSGSGGGELFF.

The V gene is TRBV28, the J gene TRBJ1-2; D call uncertain. Germline V gene data show CDR1 as MDHEN and CDR2 as SYDVKM. This CDR3 region has 13 residues. The V and J ends lost 5 bases and 0 bases respectively, with 7 bases between them. CDR3 amino acids: CASSQQTNYGYTF. CDR3 sequence (DNA): TGTGCCAGCAGTCAACAGACTAACTATGGCTACACCTTC.

The chain uses TRBV4-2 and TRBJ2-3; 7 bases match TRBD2. This CDR3 comprises 15 residues. The germline V gene encodes CDR1 LGHNA and CDR2 YNFKEQ. The V and J ends lost 1 base and 5 bases, in that order; junction bases with no gene match: 6. CDR3 DNA sequence: TGTGCCAGCAGCCAAGGGGGAACTAGCGAAGATACGCAGTATTTT. The encoded protein is CASSQGGTSEDTQYF.

This sequence joins TRBV7-3 and TRBJ2-1; TRBD2 matches 12 bases. Unmatched junction bases numbered 2, after V lost 1 base and J lost 4 bases. CDR3 length equals 16 residues. CDR1 is SGHTA, CDR2 FQGTGA, per germline. The CDR3 region has the DNA TGTGCCAGCAGCTTAAAACTAGCGGGAGGTTACAATGAGCAGTTCTTC. Translation gives CASSLKLAGGYNEQFF.

V gene TRBV6-6 combines with J gene TRBJ2-3, with 8 bases aligning to TRBD2. The V gene's germline CDR1 is MNHNY and CDR2 SVGAGI (reference sequence). There are 16 residues in the CDR3. V lost 2 bases and J lost 4; bases outside the gene matches: 8. The CDR3 region is CASSYQASGSADTQYF. The CDR3 DNA reads TGTGCCAGCAGTTACCAGGCCAGCGGGAGCGCAGATACGCAGTATTTT.

This chain joins TRBV6-4 and TRBJ2-3; D is perhaps TRBD1 (6 bases). The CDR3 runs to 14 residues. The V gene lost 6 bases and the J gene lost 4 bases, with 14 bases spanning the gap. Germline CDR1 MRHNA, CDR2 SNTAGT. In DNA form, the CDR3 reads TGTGCCAGCAGCTTGAGTGGGGGCCCAGATACGCAGTATTTT. Residues: CASSLSGGPDTQYF.

As regards this clone: A far larger clone is just one base off, so this is likely a read error. Other DNA sequences within the sample encode an identical CDR3. The V call is TRBV28, the J call TRBJ1-1; D is unresolved. The CDR3 totals 12 residues. V was shortened by 2 bases and J by 6 bases, with 7 bases between the two germline ends. Germline V gene sequence: CDR1 MDHEN, CDR2 SYDVKM. CDR3 protein: CASSLTGAEAFF. The DNA for the CDR3 is TGTGCCAGCAGTTTAACCGGGGCTGAAGCTTTCTTT. Using reference TRBV28 and TRBJ1-1 for the parts outside the CDR3, the full variable domain is DVKVTQSSRYLVKRTGEKVFLECVQDMDHENMFWYRQDPGLGLRLIYFSYDVKMKEKGDIPEGYSVSREKKERFSLILESASTNQTSMYLCASSLTGAEAFFGQGTRLTVV.

The V and J genes are TRBV28 and TRBJ1-4; 10 nucleotides agree with TRBD1. V trimming: 5 bases; J trimming: 8 bases; junction bases outside the gene matches: 5. The V gene's germline CDR1 is MDHEN and CDR2 SYDVKM. This CDR3 comprises 14 residues. CDR3: CASSDRGRREKLFF. The CDR3 DNA is TGTGCCAGCAGTGACAGGGGGCGGAGGGAAAAACTGTTTTTT.

The chain links TRBV2 to TRBJ2-3; 7 bases match TRBD1. Germline CDR1 SNHLY, CDR2 FYNNEI. The J segment lost 0 bases and the V segment lost 8 bases, leaving 8 bases of the junction unmatched. The CDR3 has 15 residues. CDR3 sequence reads: CASATGTASTDTQYF. CDR3 nucleotides: TGTGCCAGCGCTACCGGGACAGCTAGCACAGATACGCAGTATTTT.

The rearrangement links TRBV29-1 to TRBJ2-5; TRBD2 agrees at 7 bases. The J call is in doubt because the DNA end fits TRBJ2-7 better. Germline loops: CDR1 SQVTM, CDR2 ANQGSEA. The CDR3 is 13 amino acids. As DNA, the CDR3 is TGCAGCGTACGACTAGCCCCCTCCTACGAGCAGTACTTC. It is translated as CSVRLAPSYEQYF.

This chain joins TRBV23-1 and TRBJ2-7; D may correspond to TRBD1 or TRBD2 (5 bases each). TRBV23-1 is assigned to the ORF class and has an uncertain function. This CDR3 comprises 18 residues. Trimming left V 0 bases short and J 2 bases short, with 20 bases between. This chain's CDR3 is CASSQSQERGPLTYEQYF. The DNA for the CDR3 is TGCGCCAGCAGTCAATCACAAGAACGGGGCCCCTTGACCTACGAGCAGTACTTC.

This clone was detected ten times or more. The V call is TRBV6-4, the J call TRBJ2-1, with D possibly being TRBD2 (5 bases). Trimming removed 6 bases at V and 9 bases at J, with 15 bases between. CDR1 and CDR2 from the germline V gene are MRHNA and SNTAGT. There are 13 residues in the CDR3. CDR3 in DNA: TGTGCCAGCAGCTTGACTACTACTAGTGAGCAGTTCTTC. Translated, it gives CASSLTTTSEQFF.

The chain couples TRBV11-3 to TRBJ2-3; D not resolved. Germline V gene data show CDR1 as SGHNT and CDR2 as YENEEA. The CDR3 consists of 14 residues. V lost 5 bases to trimming and J lost 2 bases, with 11 bases between them. The CDR3 nucleotides read TGTGCCAGCAGCCTCGGGCCGCACACAGATACGCAGTATTTT. Encoded protein: CASSLGPHTDTQYF.

This clone was seen a handful of times. V gene TRBV28 combines with J gene TRBJ1-5; D uncertain. The CDR3 covers 14 residues. The V end lost 8 bases, the J end lost 4 bases, and 15 bases lay between the germline ends. The V gene's germline CDR1 is MDHEN and CDR2 SYDVKM. The CDR3 region is CASGSGYGNQPQHF. The CDR3 nucleotides are TGTGCCAGCGGTTCGGGTTATGGGAATCAGCCCCAGCATTTT.

The sample holds one count of this clone. The CDR3 DNA reads TGTGCCAGCAGCGTACTTCCCGCTAGCACAGATACGCAGTATTTT. Its protein is CASSVLPASTDTQYF. The V gene is TRBV9, the J gene TRBJ2-3; D is uncertain. Germline CDR1 SGDLS, CDR2 YYNGEE. Trimming took off 1 base at V and 0 bases at J, with 9 bases between the two ends. The CDR3 spans 15 residues.

This clone was counted once. It differs at one base from a far larger clone, so likely a read error. The rearrangement links TRBV28 to TRBJ2-3; the match to TRBD2 covers 13 bases. CDR3 size: 17 residues. CDR1 is MDHEN, CDR2 SYDVKM, per germline. V dropped 0 bases and J dropped 10; count of bases not matched to a gene: 10. The CDR3 nucleotides are TGTGCCAGCAGTTTATGGCAACTAGCGGGAGGGCCGAGTGCGCAGTATTTT. This translates into CASSLWQLAGGPSAQYF. Full variable domain (outside the CDR3, taken from reference TRBV28 and TRBJ2-3): DVKVTQSSRYLVKRTGEKVFLECVQDMDHENMFWYRQDPGLGLRLIYFSYDVKMKEKGDIPEGYSVSREKKERFSLILESASTNQTSMYLCASSLWQLAGGPSAQYFGPGTRLTVL.